The clone carrying this TCR beta chain was picked up many times. The time point here: sample taken at primary tumor resection. CDR3 length: 12 residues. Germline-derived CDR1 and CDR2 are MNHNY and SVGAGI (reference sequence). Trimming stripped 7 bases from V and 11 bases from J, with 17 bases between. This sample was included in a study of spatial heterogeneity in lung cancer. TCRdb recomputed calls from the 5' RACE reads with MiXCR, one row per CDR3 protein. This table has roughly 38,000 distinct CDR3 sequences, roughly 3% appearing once. This rearrangement joins TRBV6-6 to TRBJ1-1; D is uncertain. The source is a male donor with early-stage non-small cell lung cancer. The input for sequencing was normal lung tissue next to the tumor, taken at surgery. DNA for the CDR3: TGTGCCAGCACCCCAGAGGGAAGTAGGGCTTTCTTT. It translates to CASTPEGSRAFF.